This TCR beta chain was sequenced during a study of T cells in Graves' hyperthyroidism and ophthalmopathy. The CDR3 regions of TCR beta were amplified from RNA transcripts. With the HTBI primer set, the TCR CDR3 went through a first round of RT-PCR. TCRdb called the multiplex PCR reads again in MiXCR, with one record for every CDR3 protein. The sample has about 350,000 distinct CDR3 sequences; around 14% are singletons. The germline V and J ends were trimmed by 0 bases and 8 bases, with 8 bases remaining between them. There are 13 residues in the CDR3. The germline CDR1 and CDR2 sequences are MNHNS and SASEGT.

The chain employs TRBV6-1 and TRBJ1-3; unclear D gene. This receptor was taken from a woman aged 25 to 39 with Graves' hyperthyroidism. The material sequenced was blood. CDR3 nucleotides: TGTGCCAGCAGTGAAGCCTCACTCCACACCATATATTTT. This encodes CASSEASLHTIYF.